The sequence of this T cell receptor (beta chain) was determined in a study of cytomegalovirus exposure and HLA in healthy donors. Study details: The approximately 660 first-cohort repertoires shared a platform with the 100 to 150 validation repertoires, as reported in a later analysis. General study findings and limits: The study designated around 150 TCR beta chains cytomegalovirus-associated. Under in vitro conditions, three CMV-associated chains were confirmed as specific for CMV antigens.

Points on this clone: Its specificity is unknown.

Trimming pared 1 base from V and 2 bases from J, leaving 10 bases between. CDR1 and CDR2 (germline): SGHTS, YDEGEE. The CDR3 has 15 residues. Some clones are missing from TCRdb's copy, which holds only in-frame ones; the method was immunoSEQ multiplex PCR. The sample lists some 170,000 clones, around 87% occurring once. The source material was PBMCs. The receptor was derived from a woman aged 30 to 39 in good health and CMV-seronegative. V is TRBV5-8 and J is TRBJ1-3; D is uncertain. The CDR3 DNA reads TGTGCCAGCAGCTTGAGACGAGGAGCTGGAAACACCATATATTTT. Its translation is CASSLRRGAGNTIYF.